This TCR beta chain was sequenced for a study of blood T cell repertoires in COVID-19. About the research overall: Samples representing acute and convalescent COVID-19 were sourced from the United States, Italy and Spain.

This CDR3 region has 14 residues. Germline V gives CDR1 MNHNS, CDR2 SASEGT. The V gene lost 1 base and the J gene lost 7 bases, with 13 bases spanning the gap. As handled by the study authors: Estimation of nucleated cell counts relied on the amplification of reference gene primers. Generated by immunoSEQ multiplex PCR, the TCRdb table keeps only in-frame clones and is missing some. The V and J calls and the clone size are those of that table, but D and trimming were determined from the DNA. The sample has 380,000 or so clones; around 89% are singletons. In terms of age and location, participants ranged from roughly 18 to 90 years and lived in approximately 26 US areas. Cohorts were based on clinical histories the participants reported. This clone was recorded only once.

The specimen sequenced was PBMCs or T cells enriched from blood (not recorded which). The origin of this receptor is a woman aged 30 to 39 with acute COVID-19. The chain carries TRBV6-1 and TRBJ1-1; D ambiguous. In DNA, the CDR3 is TGTGCCAGCAGTGAAGTGTTGAGGCCGGATGAAGCTTTCTTT. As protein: CASSEVLRPDEAFF.